The 22 T cell receptor beta chains listed next were all sequenced from one sample in a study of T cell clusters in autoimmune cytopenias (dated by TCRdb to the late 2010s). Data came from an Illumina MiSeq. TRB rearrangements were amplified by multiplex PCR using a touch-down protocol with TRB-A and TRB-B primer pools mixed in one tube. The reads went through TCRdb reprocessing, and each CDR3 protein sequence gets one entry with no DNA. The sample table on file contains around 9,000 distinct CDR3 sequences. The ten largest clones capture less than 4.5% of the sample. For each sample, TRB amplification used approximately 260 ng of peripheral blood genomic DNA, equal to approximately 37,500 genome equivalents. Sequenced: peripheral blood. The receptor source for this set is a human donor with an autoimmune cytopenia or autoimmune hepatitis (not recorded which).

V and J are TRBV6-1 and TRBJ1-2; absent DNA, TCRdb's TRBD1 call cannot be checked. Germline V CDR1 and CDR2: MNHNS, SASEGT. The CDR3 has 16 amino acids. Here the CDR3 reads CASSRIGTAPRGGYTF.

This chain uses TRBV27 with TRBJ2-2. CDR3 length: 15 residues. Germline loops: CDR1 MNHEY, CDR2 SMNVEV (reference sequence). The chain's CDR3 is CASSLSQLLVGELFF.

This clonotype is medium-sized by frequency. The chain uses TRBV6-6 and TRBJ2-1; TCRdb's D call of TRBD2 is untestable without DNA. CDR1 MNHNY and CDR2 SVGAGI come from the germline V gene (reference sequence). This CDR3 is 13 amino acids long. The CDR3 sequence: CASIRGLPNEQFF.

By frequency, this clonotype is medium-sized. This chain uses TRBV19 with TRBJ2-1; TCRdb designates TRBD2, a call that cannot be tested without DNA. CDR1 and CDR2 from the germline V gene are LNHDA and SQIVND (reference sequence). The CDR3 contains 17 residues. CDR3 region: CASSLSHLAGPYNEQFF.

This chain uses TRBV6-6 with TRBJ1-5. This CDR3 has 13 amino acids. Per the germline V gene, CDR1 is MNHNY and CDR2 is SVGAGI (reference sequence). CDR3 protein: CASSYNSNQPQHF.

V is TRBV18 and J is TRBJ1-1. CDR1 KGHSH and CDR2 LQKENI come from the germline V gene. The CDR3 extends over 14 amino acids. CDR3 protein: CASSPGAQDTEAFF.

Considering frequency, this clonotype is medium-sized. The chain is built from TRBV27 and TRBJ1-2; the TCRdb D gene call, TRBD1, has no DNA to confirm it. This CDR3 has 15 residues. CDR1 and CDR2 (germline): MNHEY, SMNVEV (reference sequence). CDR3 loop: CASSSLQGINYGYTF.

CDR3 sequence reads: CASSHHRDRYEQYF. The chain recombines TRBV6-5 with TRBJ2-7; lacking DNA, the TRBD1 call made by TCRdb goes unchecked. Per the germline V gene, CDR1 is MNHEY and CDR2 is SVGAGI. The CDR3 is made up of 14 amino acids.

This clonotype is labeled medium-sized based on frequency. The chain is built from TRBV6-5 and TRBJ2-7; the D call of TRBD2 rests on TCRdb alone, since no DNA is present to check it. This CDR3 spans 16 amino acids. CDR1 and CDR2 from the germline V gene are MNHEY and SVGAGI. CDR3 sequence: CASSYSGTSGTYEQYF.

J is TRBJ1-1 and V is TRBV6-5. The CDR3 sequence is 17 residues long. CDR1 and CDR2 from the germline V gene are MNHEY and SVGAGI. The CDR3 loop is CASSYRSSSIMNTEAFF.

Its frequency marks this clonotype as medium-sized. The chain employs TRBV30 and TRBJ2-2; TCRdb's assignment of TRBD2 cannot be checked, as there is no DNA. CDR1 is GTSNPN and CDR2 is SVGIG in the germline V gene (reference sequence). The CDR3 has 13 amino acids. CDR3 loop: CAWGYGGPGELFF.

By frequency, this clonotype registers medium-sized (0.01 to 0.1%). The chain's CDR3 is CASSMGRINGYTF. The chain recombines TRBV12-3 or TRBV12-4 with TRBJ1-2; the TCRdb call, TRBD1, lacks DNA for checking. The CDR3 has 13 amino acids.

The gene calls are TRBV5-1 and TRBJ1-2. CDR3 length: 14 residues. Germline values: CDR1 SGHRS, CDR2 YFSETQ. This CDR3 reads CASSLNGDASGYTF.

Measured by frequency, this clonotype is medium-sized. The rearrangement links TRBV6-5 to TRBJ1-2. This CDR3 is built from 15 residues. The V gene's germline CDR1 is MNHEY and CDR2 SVGAGI. Here the CDR3 reads CASSYRVRGFDGYTF.

The chain uses TRBV18 and TRBJ2-1. The germline CDR1 and CDR2 sequences are KGHSH and LQKENI. CDR3 length: 15 amino acids. The CDR3: CASSADRGSYNEQFF.

This chain uses TRBV24-1 with TRBJ2-7. The CDR3 extends over 12 amino acids. Germline CDR1 reads KGHDR; CDR2 reads SFDVKD. CDR3 amino acids: CATSERGYEQYF.

This rearrangement joins TRBV27 to TRBJ1-5; TCRdb reports TRBD1, a call that lacks DNA to check it against. CDR3 length equals 16 residues. Per the germline V gene, CDR1 is MNHEY and CDR2 is SMNVEV (reference sequence). The chain's CDR3 is CASSELGGGGNQPQHF.

The chain joins TRBV27 to TRBJ1-1; with no DNA, the TCRdb D assignment of TRBD1 cannot be verified. From germline, CDR1 is MNHEY and CDR2 SMNVEV (reference sequence). The CDR3 is 15 residues long. CDR3: CASSSGGHLNTEAFF.

V usage is TRBV6-4 and J usage is TRBJ1-5; TCRdb's assignment of TRBD1 cannot be checked, as there is no DNA. The germline V gene has CDR1 MRHNA and CDR2 SNTAGT. The CDR3 contains 12 residues. The CDR3 sequence is CASRGAGQPQHF.

CDR3 protein: CASSLDAAWDAQYF. The V and J genes are TRBV7-9 and TRBJ2-5. This CDR3 contains 14 residues. Germline values: CDR1 SEHNR, CDR2 FQNEAQ (reference sequence).

Judged by frequency, this clonotype is medium-sized. V and J are TRBV6-1 and TRBJ2-3; TCRdb designates TRBD2, a call that cannot be tested without DNA. In germline, CDR1 is MNHNS, CDR2 SASEGT. The CDR3 is made up of 16 amino acids. CDR3 amino acids: CASSERGLGMGVTQYF.

Judged by frequency, this clonotype is medium-sized. V usage is TRBV6-5 and J usage is TRBJ2-3; TCRdb's D call of TRBD1 is untestable without DNA. Germline V CDR1 and CDR2: MNHEY, SVGAGI. The CDR3 length is 15 residues. CDR3 region: CASSLGQLNADTQYF.